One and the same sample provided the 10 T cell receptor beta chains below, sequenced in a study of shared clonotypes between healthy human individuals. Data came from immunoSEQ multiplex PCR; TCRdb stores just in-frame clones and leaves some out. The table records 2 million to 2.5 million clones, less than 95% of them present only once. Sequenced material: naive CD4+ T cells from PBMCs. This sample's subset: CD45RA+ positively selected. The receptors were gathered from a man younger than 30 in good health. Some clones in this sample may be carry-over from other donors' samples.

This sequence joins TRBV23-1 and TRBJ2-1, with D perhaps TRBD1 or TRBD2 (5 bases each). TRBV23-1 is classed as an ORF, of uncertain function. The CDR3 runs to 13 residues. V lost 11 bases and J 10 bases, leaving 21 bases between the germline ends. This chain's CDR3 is CAGSPGRLLEQFF. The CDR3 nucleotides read TGCGCCGGAAGCCCGGGACGCCTTTTGGAGCAGTTCTTC.

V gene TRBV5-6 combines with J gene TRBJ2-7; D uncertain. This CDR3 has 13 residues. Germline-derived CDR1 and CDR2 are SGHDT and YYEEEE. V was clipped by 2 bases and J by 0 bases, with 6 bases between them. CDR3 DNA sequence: TGTGCCAGCAGCTTTTTTCCCTCCTACGAGCAGTACTTC. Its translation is CASSFFPSYEQYF.

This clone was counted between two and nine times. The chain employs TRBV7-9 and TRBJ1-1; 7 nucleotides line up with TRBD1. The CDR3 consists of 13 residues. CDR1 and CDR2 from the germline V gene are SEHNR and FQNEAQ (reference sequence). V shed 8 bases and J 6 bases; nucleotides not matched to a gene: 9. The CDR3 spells CASGTAGGSEAFF. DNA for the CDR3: TGTGCCAGCGGGACCGCAGGGGGATCTGAAGCTTTCTTT. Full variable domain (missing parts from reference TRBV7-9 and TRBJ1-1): DTGVSQNPRHKITKRGQNVTFRCDPISEHNRLYWYRQTLGQGPEFLTYFQNEAQLEKSRLLSDRFSAERPKGSFSTLEIQRTEQGDSAMYLCASGTAGGSEAFFGQGTRLTVV.

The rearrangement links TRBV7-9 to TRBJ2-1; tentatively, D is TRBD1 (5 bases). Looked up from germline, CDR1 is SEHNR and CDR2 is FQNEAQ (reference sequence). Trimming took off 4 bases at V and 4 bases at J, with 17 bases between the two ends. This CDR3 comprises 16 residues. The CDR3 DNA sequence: TGTGCCAGCAGCTCAGTATCAGGGTTCTCTTACAATGAGCAGTTCTTC. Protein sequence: CASSSVSGFSYNEQFF.

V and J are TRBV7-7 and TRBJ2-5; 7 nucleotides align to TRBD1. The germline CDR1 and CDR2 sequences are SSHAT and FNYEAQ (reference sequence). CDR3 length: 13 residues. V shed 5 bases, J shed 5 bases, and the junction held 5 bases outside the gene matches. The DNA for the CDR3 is TGTGCCAGCAGCGGAACAGGGGCGGAGACCCAGTACTTC. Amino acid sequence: CASSGTGAETQYF.

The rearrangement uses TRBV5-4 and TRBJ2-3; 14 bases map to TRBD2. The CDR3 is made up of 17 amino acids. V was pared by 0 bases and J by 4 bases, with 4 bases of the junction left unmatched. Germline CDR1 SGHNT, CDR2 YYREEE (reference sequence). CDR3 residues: CASSLGGTSGSADTQYF. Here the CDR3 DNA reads TGTGCCAGCAGCTTGGGTGGGACTAGCGGGAGTGCAGATACGCAGTATTTT.

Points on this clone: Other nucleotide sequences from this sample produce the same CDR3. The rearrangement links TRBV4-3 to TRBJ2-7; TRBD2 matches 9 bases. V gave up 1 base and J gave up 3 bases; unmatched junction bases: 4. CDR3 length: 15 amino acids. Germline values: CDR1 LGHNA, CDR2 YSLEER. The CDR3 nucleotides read TGCGCCAGCAGCCAAGGACTAGCGGAGAACTACGAGCAGTACTTC. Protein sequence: CASSQGLAENYEQYF.

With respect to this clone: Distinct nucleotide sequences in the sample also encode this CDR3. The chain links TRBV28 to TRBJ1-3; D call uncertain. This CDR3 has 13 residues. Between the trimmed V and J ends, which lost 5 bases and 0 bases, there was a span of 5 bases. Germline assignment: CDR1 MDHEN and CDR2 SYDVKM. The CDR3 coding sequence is TGTGCCAGCAGTCGGGGCTCTGGAAACACCATATATTTT. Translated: CASSRGSGNTIYF.

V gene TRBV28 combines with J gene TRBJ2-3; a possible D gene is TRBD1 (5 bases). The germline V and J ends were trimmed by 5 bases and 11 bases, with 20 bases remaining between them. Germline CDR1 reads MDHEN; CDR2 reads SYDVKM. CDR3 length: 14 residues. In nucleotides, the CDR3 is TGTGCCAGCAGTACCTCCAAGGGGCGGTGGGGGCAGTATTTT. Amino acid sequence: CASSTSKGRWGQYF.

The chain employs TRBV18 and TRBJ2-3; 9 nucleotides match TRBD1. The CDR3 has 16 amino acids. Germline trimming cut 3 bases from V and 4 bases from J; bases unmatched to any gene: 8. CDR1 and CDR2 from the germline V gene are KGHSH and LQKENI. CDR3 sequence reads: CASSPTQGARADTQYF. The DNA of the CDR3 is TGTGCCAGCTCACCGACACAGGGGGCGAGGGCAGATACGCAGTATTTT.